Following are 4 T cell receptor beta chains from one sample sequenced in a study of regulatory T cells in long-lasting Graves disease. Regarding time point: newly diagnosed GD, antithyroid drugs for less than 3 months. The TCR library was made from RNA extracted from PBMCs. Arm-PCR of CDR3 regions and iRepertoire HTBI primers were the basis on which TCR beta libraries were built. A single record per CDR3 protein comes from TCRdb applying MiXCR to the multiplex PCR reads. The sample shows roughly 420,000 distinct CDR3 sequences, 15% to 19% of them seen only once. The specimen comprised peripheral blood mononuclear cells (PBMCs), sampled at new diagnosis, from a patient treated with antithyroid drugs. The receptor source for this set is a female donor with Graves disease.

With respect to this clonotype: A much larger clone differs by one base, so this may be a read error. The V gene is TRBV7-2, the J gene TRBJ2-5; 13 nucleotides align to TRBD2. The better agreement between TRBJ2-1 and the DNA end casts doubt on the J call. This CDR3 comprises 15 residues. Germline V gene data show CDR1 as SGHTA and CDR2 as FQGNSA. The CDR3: CASSLWTSGSETQFF. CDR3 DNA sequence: TGTGCCAGCAGCTTGTGGACTAGCGGGAGTGAGACCCAGTTCTTC.

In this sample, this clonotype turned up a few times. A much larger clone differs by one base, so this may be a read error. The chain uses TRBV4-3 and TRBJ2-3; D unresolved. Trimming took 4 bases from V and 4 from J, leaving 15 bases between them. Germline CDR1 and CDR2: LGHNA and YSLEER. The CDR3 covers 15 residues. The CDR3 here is CASSRDPAVSDTQYF. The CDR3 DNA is TGCGCCAGCAGCCGAGACCCGGCCGTCTCAGATACGCAGTATTTT.

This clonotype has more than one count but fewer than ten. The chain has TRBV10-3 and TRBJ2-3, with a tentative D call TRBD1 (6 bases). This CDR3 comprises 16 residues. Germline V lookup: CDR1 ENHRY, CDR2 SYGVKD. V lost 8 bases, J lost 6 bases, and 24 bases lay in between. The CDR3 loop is CAIGPLRGRSADTQYF. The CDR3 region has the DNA TGTGCCATCGGCCCACTCAGGGGCAGGAGTGCGGATACGCAGTATTTT.

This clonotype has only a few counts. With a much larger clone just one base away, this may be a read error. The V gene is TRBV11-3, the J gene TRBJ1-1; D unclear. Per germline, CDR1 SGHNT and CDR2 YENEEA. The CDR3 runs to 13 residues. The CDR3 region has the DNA TGTGCCAGCAGCTTAGGTACGGGCACTGAAGCTTCCTTT. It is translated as CASSLGTGTEASF.